The entry below gives a single T cell receptor beta chain sequence along with its context. The sample belongs to a study of blood T cell repertoires in COVID-19. Overall study context: T cells, B-cell-depleted T cells, or PBMCs provided the cDNA or gDNA that served as material.

This CDR3 comprises 15 residues. V dropped 0 bases and J dropped 2 bases, with 8 bases sitting between them. CDR1 and CDR2 (germline): MNHEY, SVGAGI. Produced via immunoSEQ multiplex PCR; TCRdb's table is partial and in-frame only. The table has 280,000 or so clones, approximately 89% seen once. The sequence came from a woman between 55 and 75 years old with acute or convalescent COVID-19. The chain has TRBV6-5 and TRBJ2-1, with D possibly TRBD2 on 6 matching bases. Sequencing used peripheral blood. The CDR3 spells CASSYSGGTYNEQFF. Here the CDR3 DNA reads TGTGCCAGCAGTTACTCGGGAGGTACCTACAATGAGCAGTTCTTC.